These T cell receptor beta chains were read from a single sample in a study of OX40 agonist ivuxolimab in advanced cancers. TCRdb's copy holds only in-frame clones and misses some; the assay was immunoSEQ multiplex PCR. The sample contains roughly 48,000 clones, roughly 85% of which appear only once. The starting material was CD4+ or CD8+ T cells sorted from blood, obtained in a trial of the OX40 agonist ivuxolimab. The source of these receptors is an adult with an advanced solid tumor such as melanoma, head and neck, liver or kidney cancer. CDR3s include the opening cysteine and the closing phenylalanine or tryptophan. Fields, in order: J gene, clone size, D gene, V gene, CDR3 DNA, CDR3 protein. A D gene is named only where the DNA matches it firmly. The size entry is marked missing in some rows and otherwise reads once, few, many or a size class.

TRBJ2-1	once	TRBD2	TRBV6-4	TGTGCCAGCAGTGCCGGGACTAGCTACAATGAGCAGTTCTTC	CASSAGTSYNEQFF
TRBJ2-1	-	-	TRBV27	TGTGCCAGCAGTTCAGGGGCCTACAATGAGCAGTTCTTC	CASSSGAYNEQFF
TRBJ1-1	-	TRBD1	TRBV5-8	TGTGCCAGCAGCCACGGACAGGCTGAAGCTTTCTTT	CASSHGQAEAFF
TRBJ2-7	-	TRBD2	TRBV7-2	TGTGCCAGCAGCTCGGGGGGGGGACTAGCGTACCACGAGCAGTACTTC	CASSSGGGLAYHEQYF
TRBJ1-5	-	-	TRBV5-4	TGTGCCAGCAGCTTGGCGGGTGTGACTCAGCCCCAGCATTTT	CASSLAGVTQPQHF
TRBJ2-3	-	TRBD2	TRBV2	TGTGCCAGCACTCGGGGACTAGCGGGAGTAGAAGATACGCAGTATTTT	CASTRGLAGVEDTQYF
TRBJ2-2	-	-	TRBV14	TGTGCCAGCAGCCAACCCCCCGCAGCAAATAATCCCGGGGAGCTGTTTTTT	CASSQPPAANNPGELFF
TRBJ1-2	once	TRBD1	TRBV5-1	TGCGCCAGCAGCTTGGAGGCAGGGGGTGGCTACACCTTC	CASSLEAGGGYTF
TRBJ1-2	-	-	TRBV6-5	TGTGCCAGCGGATATCTTACAGCTGACTATGGCTACACCTTC	CASGYLTADYGYTF
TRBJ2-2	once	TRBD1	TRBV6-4	TGTGCCAGCAGCGGAACCGACAGGGGTTTGGCCGGGGAGCTGTTTTTT	CASSGTDRGLAGELFF
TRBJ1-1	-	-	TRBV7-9	TGTGCCAGCAGTTCCCAGGGAGCTGAAGCTTTCTTT	CASSSQGAEAFF
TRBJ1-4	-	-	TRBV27	TGTGCCAGCACGTCCTTAACTAATGAAAAACTGTTTTTT	CASTSLTNEKLFF
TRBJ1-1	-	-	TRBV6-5	TGTGCCAGCAGTTATATGCCGGGGAACACTGAAGCTTTCTTT	CASSYMPGNTEAFF
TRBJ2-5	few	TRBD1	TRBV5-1	TGCGCCAGCAGCTTAAACACAGGGGGCCAAGAGACCCAGTACTTC	CASSLNTGGQETQYF
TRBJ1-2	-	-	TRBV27	TGTGCCAGCAGCCATTTTCCGGACGGAACAGCTAACTATGGCTACACCTTC	CASSHFPDGTANYGYTF
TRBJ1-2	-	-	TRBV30	TGTGCCTGGACGCCCACAGGGAACTATGGCTACACCTTC	CAWTPTGNYGYTF
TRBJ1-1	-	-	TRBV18	TGTGCCAGCTCACCAGGGGGCGGGGATAGGGAAGCTTTCTTT	CASSPGGGDREAFF
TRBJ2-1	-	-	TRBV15	TGTGCCACCAGCAGAGAGGCTGGGAATGAGCAGTTCTTC	CATSREAGNEQFF
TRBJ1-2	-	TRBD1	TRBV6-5	TGTGCCAGCAGATCCCCGGGACAGGCTAATGGCTACACCTTC	CASRSPGQANGYTF
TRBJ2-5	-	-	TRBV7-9	TGTGCCAGCAGCCCGGACTGGGAGACCCAGTACTTC	CASSPDWETQYF
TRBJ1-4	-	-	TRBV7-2	TGTGCCAGCAGCTTAGAGCACAGGGATGAAAAACTGTTTTTT	CASSLEHRDEKLFF
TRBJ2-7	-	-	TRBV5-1	TGCGCCAGCAGCTTGGATGTGCCGTCGATGGGCGAGCAGTACTTC	CASSLDVPSMGEQYF
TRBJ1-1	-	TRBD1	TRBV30	TGTGCCTGGGGCACACAGGGGGCCAGAGGTGAAGCTTTCTTT	CAWGTQGARGEAFF
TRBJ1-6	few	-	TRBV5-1	TGCGCCAGCAGCTTGGGCAGAGCCGATTCACCCCTCCACTTT	CASSLGRADSPLHF
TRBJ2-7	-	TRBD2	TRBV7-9	TGTGCCAGCAGCTTAGCCGGGACTAGCGGCTACGAGCAGTACTTC	CASSLAGTSGYEQYF
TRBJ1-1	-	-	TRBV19	TGTGCCAGTATCCAGGGTCCTGAAGCTTTCTTT	CASIQGPEAFF
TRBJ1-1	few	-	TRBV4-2	TGTGCCAGCAGCCAAGACCGCACAGGGTACGACACTGAAGCTTTCTTT	CASSQDRTGYDTEAFF
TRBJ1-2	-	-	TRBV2	TGTGCCAGCAGTGGGGGGCAGACGGGCTACACCTTC	CASSGGQTGYTF
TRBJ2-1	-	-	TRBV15	TGTGCCACCAGCAGAGGCAAAGGGGCACCTCACAATGAGCAGTTCTTC	CATSRGKGAPHNEQFF
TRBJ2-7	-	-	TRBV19	TGTGCCAGTAGTATGGGGACCTACGAGCAGTACTTC	CASSMGTYEQYF
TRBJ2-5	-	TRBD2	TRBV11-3	TGTGCCAGCAGCTTAGATCCCCGTCAGCGGGAGGGCCGGGAGACCCAGTACTTC	CASSLDPRQREGRETQYF
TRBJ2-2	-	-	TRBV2	TGTGCCAGCAAGAGGGGGACGGGCACCGGGGAGCTGTTTTTT	CASKRGTGTGELFF
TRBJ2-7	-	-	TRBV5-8	TGTGCCAGCAGCTTGGACTCTGGGGGGAGGCAGTACTTC	CASSLDSGGRQYF
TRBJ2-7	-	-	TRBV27	TGTGCCAGCAGTCGGCCTGACCTCAGCGAGCAGTACTTC	CASSRPDLSEQYF
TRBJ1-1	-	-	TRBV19	TGTGCCAGTAGTATAGGAGGGTTCGTAAGGCCGAACACTGAAGCTTTCTTT	CASSIGGFVRPNTEAFF
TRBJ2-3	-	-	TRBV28	TGTGCCAGCAGCGCTCATGTTCCCCCCACAGATACGCAGTATTTT	CASSAHVPPTDTQYF
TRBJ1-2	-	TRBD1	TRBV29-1	TGCAGCGTCGCGGACAGGGCGTATGATGGCTACACCTTC	CSVADRAYDGYTF
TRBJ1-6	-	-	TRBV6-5	TGTGCCAGCAGTTACGAGGGCGTGGAATCACCCCTCCACTTT	CASSYEGVESPLHF
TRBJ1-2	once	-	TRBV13	TGTGCCAGCAGCGGCGGCGGAGGCTACACCTTC	CASSGGGGYTF
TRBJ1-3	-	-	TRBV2	TGTGCCAGCAGTGCCGACGGACAGGGAAACACCATATATTTT	CASSADGQGNTIYF
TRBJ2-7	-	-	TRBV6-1	TGTGCCAGCAGTGAATTCCGCGAGCAGTACTTC	CASSEFREQYF
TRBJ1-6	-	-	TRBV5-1	TGCGCCAGCAGCTTGGACGGGGCAGATAATTCACCCCTCCACTTT	CASSLDGADNSPLHF
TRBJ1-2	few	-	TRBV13	TGTGCCAGCAGCTATAGGCGTGGCTACACCTTC	CASSYRRGYTF
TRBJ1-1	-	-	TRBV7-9	TGTGCCAGCAGCTTCGACGGGGACACTGAAGCTTTCTTT	CASSFDGDTEAFF
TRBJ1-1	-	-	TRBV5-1	TGCGCCAGCAGCTCCCCCTCGCCGATAGGGAAGAACACTGAAGCTTTCTTT	CASSSPSPIGKNTEAFF
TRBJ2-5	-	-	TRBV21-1	TGTGCCAGCAGCAAATTACCACTCCAAGAGACCCAGTACTTC	CASSKLPLQETQYF
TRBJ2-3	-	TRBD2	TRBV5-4	TGTGCCAGCAGCTTGGAACTAGCGGGGTACACAGATACGCAGTATTTT	CASSLELAGYTDTQYF
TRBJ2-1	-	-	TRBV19	TGTGCCAGTAGTTACCCGTCCTACAATGAGCAGTTCTTC	CASSYPSYNEQFF